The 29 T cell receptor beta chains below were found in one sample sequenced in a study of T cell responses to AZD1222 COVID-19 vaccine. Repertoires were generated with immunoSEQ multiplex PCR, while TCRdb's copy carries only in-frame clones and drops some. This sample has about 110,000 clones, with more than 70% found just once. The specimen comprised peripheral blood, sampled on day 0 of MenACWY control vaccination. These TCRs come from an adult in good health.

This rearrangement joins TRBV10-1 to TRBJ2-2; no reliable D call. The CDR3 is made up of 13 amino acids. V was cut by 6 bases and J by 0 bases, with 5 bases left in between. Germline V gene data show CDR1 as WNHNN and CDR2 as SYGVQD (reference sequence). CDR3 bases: TGCGCCAGCAGGGAAGCGAACACCGGGGAGCTGTTTTTT. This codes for CASREANTGELFF.

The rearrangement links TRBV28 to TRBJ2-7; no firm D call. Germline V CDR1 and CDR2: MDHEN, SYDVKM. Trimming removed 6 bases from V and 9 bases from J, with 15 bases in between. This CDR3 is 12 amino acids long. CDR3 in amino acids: CASSGSAVGQYF. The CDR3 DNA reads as TGTGCCAGCAGCGGAAGTGCAGTAGGGCAGTACTTC.

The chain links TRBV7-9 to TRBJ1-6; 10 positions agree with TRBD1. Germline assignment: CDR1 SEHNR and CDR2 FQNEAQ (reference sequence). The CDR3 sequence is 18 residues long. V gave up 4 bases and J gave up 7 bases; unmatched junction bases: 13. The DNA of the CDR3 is TGTGCCAGCAGCTCCGTCAACCGGGACAGGGGACTGAATTCACCCCTCCACTTT. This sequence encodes CASSSVNRDRGLNSPLHF. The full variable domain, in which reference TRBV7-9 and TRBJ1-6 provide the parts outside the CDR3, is DTGVSQNPRHKITKRGQNVTFRCDPISEHNRLYWYRQTLGQGPEFLTYFQNEAQLEKSRLLSDRFSAERPKGSFSTLEIQRTEQGDSAMYLCASSSVNRDRGLNSPLHFGNGTRLTVT.

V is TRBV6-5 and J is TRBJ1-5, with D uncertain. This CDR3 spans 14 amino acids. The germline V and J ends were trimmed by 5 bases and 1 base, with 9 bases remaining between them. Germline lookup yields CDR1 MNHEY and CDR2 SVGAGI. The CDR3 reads CASSPTVSNQPQHF. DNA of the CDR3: TGTGCCAGCAGTCCGACGGTGAGCAATCAGCCCCAGCATTTT.

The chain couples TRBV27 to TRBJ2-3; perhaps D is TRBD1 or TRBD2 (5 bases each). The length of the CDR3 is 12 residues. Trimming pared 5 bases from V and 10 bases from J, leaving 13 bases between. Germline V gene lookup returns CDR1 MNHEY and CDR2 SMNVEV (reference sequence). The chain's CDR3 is CASSPGPGAQYF. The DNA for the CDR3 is TGTGCCAGCAGTCCGGGACCCGGCGCGCAGTATTTT.

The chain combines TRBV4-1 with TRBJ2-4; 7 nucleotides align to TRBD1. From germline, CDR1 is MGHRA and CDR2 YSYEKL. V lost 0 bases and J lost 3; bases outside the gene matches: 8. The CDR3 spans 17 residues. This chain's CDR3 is CASSQDLRGQGKNIQYF. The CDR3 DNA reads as TGCGCCAGCAGCCAAGATCTAAGGGGGCAAGGCAAAAACATTCAGTACTTC.

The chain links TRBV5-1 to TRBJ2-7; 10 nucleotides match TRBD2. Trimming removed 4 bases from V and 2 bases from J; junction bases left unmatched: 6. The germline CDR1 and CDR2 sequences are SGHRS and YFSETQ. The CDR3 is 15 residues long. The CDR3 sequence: CASSPGSGGAYEQYF. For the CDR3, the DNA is TGCGCCAGCAGCCCTGGGAGCGGGGGGGCCTACGAGCAGTACTTC.

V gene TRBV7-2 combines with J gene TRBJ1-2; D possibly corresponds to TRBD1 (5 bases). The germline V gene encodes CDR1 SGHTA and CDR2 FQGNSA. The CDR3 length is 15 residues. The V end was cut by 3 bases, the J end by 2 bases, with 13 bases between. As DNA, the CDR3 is TGTGCCAGCAGCTTTCTGGGGCCACTCAACTATGGCTACACCTTC. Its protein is CASSFLGPLNYGYTF. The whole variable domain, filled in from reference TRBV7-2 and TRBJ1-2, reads GAGVSQSPSNKVTEKGKDVELRCDPISGHTALYWYRQSLGQGLEFLIYFQGNSAPDKSGLPSDRFSAERTGGSVSTLTIQRTQQEDSAVYLCASSFLGPLNYGYTFGSGTRLTVV.

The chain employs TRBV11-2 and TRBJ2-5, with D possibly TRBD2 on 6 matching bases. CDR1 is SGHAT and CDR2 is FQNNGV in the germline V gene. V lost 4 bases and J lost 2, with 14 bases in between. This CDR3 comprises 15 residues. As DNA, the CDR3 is TGTGCCAGCAGCTCGTCTGGGGCGGGGCAAGAGACCCAGTACTTC. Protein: CASSSSGAGQETQYF.

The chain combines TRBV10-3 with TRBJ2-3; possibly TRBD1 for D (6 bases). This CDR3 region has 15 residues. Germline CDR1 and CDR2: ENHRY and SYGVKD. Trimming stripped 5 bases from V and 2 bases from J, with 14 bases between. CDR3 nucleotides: TGTGCCATCAGTACCCTGGACAGTAACACAGATACGCAGTATTTT. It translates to CAISTLDSNTDTQYF.

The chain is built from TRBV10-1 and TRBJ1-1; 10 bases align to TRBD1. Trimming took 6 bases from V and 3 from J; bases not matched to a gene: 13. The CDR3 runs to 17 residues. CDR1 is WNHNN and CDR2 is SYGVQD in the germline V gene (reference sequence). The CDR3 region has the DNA TGCGCCAGCAGCCCAAGACAGGGGGCTAGGTTGGACACTGAAGCTTTCTTT. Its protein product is CASSPRQGARLDTEAFF.

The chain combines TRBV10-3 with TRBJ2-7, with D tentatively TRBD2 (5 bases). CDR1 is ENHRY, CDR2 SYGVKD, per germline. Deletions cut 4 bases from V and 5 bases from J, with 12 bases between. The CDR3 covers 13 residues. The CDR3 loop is CAISGATEDEQYF. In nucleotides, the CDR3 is TGTGCCATCAGTGGGGCCACGGAGGACGAGCAGTACTTC.

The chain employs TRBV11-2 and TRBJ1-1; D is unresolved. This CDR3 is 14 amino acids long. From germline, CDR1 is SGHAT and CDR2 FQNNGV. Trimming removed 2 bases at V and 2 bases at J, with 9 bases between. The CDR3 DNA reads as TGTGCCAGCAGCTTAAATTCACAAAACACTGAAGCTTTCTTT. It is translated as CASSLNSQNTEAFF.

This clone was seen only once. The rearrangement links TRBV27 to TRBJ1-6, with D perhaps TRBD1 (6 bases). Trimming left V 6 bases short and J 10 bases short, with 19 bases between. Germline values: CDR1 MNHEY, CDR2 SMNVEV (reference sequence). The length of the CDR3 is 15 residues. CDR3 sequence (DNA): TGTGCCAGCAGGATAATTATGGGGGGCACGTCACCCCTCCACTTT. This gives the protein CASRIIMGGTSPLHF.

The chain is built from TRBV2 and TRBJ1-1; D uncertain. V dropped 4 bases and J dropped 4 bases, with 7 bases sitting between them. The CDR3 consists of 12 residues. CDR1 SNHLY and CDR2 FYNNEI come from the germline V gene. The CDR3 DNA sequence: TGTGCCAGCAGTGGATTGGGCACTGAAGCTTTCTTT. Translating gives CASSGLGTEAFF.

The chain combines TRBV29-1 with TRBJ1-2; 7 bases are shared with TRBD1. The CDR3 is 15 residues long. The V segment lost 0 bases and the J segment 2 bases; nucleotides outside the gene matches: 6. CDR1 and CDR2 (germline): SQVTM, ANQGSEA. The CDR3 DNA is TGCAGCGTTGAAGAAGGGAACAGGGGCAACTATGGCTACACCTTC. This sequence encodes CSVEEGNRGNYGYTF.

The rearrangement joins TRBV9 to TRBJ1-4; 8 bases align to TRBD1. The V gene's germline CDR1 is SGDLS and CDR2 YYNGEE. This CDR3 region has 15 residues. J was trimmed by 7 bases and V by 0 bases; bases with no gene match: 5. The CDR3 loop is CASSVAGGRTEKLFF. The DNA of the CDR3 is TGTGCCAGCAGCGTAGCAGGGGGCCGCACTGAAAAACTGTTTTTT.

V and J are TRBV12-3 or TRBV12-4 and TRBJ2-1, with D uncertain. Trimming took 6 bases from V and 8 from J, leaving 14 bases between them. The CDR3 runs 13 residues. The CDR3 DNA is TGTGCCAGCAGCCCCAGTATGTCGGATGAGCAGTTCTTC. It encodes CASSPSMSDEQFF.

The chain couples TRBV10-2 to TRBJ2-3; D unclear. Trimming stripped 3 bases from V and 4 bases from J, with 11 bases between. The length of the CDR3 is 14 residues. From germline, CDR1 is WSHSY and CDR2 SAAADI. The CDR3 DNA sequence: TGCGCCAGCAGTGATGTTGGGTTGGCAGATACGCAGTATTTT. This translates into CASSDVGLADTQYF.

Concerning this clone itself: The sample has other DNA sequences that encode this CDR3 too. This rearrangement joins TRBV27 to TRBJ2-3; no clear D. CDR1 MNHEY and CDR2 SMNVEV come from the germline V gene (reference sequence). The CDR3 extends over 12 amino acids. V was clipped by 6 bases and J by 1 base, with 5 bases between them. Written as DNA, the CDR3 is TGTGCCAGCAGCTTAGGCACAGATACGCAGTATTTT. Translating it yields CASSLGTDTQYF.

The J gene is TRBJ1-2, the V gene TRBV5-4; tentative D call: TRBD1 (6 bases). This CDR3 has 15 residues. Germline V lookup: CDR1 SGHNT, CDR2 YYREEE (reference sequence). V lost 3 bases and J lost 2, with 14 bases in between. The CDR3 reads CASSWKDRQNYGYTF. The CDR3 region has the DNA TGTGCCAGCAGCTGGAAAGACAGGCAAAACTATGGCTACACCTTC.

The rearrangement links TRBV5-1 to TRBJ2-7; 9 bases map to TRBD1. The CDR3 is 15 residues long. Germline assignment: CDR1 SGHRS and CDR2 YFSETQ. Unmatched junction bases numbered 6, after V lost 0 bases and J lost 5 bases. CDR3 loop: CASSLGDRESHEQYF. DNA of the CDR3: TGCGCCAGCAGCTTGGGGGACAGGGAGAGCCACGAGCAGTACTTC.

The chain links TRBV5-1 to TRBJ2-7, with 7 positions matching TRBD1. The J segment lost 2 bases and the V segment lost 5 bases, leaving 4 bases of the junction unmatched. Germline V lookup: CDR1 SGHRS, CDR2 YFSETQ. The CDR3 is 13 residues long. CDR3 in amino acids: CASRKTGTYEQYF. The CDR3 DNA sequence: TGCGCCAGCAGGAAGACAGGGACCTACGAGCAGTACTTC.

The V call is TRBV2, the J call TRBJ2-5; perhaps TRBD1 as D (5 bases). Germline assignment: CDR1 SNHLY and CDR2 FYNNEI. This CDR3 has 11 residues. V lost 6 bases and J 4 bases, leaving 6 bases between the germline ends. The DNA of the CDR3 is TGTGCCAGCAGCAGGGTAGAGACCCAGTACTTC. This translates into CASSRVETQYF.

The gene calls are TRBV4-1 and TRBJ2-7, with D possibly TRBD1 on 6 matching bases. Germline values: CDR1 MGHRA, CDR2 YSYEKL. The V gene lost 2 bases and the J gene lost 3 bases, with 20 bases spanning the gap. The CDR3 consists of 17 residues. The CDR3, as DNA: TGCGCCAGCAGCCAATATCCCAGGGGAAGGGAAAACTACGAGCAGTACTTC. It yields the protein CASSQYPRGRENYEQYF.

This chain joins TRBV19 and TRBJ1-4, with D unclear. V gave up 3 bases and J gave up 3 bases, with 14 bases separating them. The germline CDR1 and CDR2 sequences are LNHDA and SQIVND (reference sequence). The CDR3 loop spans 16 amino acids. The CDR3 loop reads CASSISQAPANEKLFF. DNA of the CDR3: TGTGCCAGTAGTATCAGCCAGGCGCCGGCTAATGAAAAACTGTTTTTT.

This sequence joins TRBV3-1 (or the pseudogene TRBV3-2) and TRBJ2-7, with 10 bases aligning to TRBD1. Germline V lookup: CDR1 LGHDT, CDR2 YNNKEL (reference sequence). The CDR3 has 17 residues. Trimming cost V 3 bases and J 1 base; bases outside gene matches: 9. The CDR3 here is CASSQDRGYIRSYEQYF. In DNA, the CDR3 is TGTGCCAGCAGCCAGGACAGGGGGTATATCCGTTCCTACGAGCAGTACTTC.

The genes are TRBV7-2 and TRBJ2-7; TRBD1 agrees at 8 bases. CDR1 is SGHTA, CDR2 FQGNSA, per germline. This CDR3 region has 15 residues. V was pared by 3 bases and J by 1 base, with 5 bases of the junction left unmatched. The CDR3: CASSFGTGSSYEQYF. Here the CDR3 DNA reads TGTGCCAGCAGCTTCGGGACAGGATCATCCTACGAGCAGTACTTC.

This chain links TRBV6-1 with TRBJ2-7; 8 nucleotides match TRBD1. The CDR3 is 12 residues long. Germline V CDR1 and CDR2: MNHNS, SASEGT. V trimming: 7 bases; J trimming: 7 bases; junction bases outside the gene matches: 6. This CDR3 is CASTFDRGEQYF. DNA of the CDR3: TGTGCCAGCACCTTCGACAGGGGTGAGCAGTACTTC.